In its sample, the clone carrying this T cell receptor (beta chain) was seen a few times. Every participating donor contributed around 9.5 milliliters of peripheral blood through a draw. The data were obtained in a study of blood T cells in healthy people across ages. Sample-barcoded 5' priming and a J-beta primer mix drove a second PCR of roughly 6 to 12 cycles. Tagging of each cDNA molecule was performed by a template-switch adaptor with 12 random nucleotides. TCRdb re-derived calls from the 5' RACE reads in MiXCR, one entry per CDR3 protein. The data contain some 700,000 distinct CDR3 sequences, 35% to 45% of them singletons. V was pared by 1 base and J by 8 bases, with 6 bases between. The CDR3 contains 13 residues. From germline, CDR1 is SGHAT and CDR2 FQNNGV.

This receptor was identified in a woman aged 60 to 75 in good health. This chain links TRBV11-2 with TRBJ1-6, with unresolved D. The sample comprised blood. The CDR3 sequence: CASSLGGDSPLHF. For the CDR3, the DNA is TGTGCCAGCAGCTTAGGGGGAGATTCACCCCTCCACTTT.